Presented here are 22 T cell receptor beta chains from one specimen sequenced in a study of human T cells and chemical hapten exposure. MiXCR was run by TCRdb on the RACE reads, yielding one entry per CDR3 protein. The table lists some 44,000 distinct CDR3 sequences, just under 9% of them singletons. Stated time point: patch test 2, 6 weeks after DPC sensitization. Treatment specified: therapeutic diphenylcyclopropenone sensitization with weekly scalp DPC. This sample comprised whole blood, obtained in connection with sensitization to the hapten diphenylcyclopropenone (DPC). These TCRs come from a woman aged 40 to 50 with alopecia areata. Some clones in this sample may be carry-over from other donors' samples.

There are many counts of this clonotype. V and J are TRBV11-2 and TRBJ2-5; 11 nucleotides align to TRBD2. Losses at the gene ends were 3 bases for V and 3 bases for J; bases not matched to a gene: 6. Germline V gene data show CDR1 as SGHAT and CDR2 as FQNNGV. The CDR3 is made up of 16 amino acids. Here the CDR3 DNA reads TGTGCCAGCAGCTTCCAACTAGCGGGGGCCAAAGAGACCCAGTACTTC. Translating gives CASSFQLAGAKETQYF.

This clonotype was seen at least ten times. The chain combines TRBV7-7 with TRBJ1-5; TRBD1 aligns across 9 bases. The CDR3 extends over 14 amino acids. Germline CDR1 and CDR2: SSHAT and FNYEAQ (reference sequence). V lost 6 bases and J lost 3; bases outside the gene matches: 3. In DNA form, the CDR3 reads TGTGCCAGCAGGGGACAGGGCCTCAATCAGCCCCAGCATTTT. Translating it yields CASRGQGLNQPQHF.

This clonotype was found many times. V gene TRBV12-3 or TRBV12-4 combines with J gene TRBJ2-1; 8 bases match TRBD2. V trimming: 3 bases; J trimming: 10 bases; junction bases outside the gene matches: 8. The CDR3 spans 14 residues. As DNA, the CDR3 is TGTGCCAGCAGTTTTGGCGGGGGGATCCCAGAGCAGTTCTTC. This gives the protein CASSFGGGIPEQFF.

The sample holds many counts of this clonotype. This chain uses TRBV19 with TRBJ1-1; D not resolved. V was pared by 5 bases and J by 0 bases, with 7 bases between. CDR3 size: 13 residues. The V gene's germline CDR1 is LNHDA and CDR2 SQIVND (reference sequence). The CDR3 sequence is CASSARLNTEAFF. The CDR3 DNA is TGTGCCAGTAGTGCCCGCTTGAACACTGAAGCTTTCTTT.

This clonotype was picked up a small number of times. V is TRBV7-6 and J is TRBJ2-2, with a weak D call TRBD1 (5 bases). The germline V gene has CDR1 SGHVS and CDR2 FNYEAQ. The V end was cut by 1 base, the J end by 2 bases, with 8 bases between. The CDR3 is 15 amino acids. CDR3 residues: CASSLGQRNTGELFF. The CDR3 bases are TGTGCCAGCAGCTTAGGACAGAGAAACACCGGGGAGCTGTTTTTT. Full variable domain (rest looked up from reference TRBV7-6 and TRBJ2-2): GAGVSQSPRYKVTKRGQDVALRCDPISGHVSLYWYRQALGQGPEFLTYFNYEAQQDKSGLPNDRFSAERPEGSISTLTIQRTEQRDSAMYRCASSLGQRNTGELFFGEGSRLTVL.

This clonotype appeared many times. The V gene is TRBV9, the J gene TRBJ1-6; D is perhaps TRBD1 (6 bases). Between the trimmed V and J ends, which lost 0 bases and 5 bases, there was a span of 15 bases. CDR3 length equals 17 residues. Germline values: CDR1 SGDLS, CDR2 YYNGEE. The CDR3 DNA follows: TGTGCCAGCAGCGTAGAATCACAGGGCGGACATAATTCACCCCTCCACTTT. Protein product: CASSVESQGGHNSPLHF.

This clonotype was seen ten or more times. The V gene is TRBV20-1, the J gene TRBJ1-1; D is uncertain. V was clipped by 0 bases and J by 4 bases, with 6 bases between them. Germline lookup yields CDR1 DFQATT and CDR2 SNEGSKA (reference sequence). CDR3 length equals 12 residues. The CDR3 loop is CSARDLGTEAFF. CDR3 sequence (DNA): TGCAGTGCTAGAGATCTTGGCACTGAAGCTTTCTTT.

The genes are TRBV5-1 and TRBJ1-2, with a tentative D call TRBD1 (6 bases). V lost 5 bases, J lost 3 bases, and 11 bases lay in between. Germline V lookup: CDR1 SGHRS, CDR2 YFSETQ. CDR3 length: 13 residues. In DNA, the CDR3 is TGCGCCAGCAGTGAGGCAGGGGACTATGGCTACACCTTC. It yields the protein CASSEAGDYGYTF.

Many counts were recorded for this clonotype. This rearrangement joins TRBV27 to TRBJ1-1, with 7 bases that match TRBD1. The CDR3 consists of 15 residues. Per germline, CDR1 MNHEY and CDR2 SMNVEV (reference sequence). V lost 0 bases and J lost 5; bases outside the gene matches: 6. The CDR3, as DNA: TGTGCCAGCAGTTTATCTACAGGGGTGAGGACTGAAGCTTTCTTT. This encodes CASSLSTGVRTEAFF.

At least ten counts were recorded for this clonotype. The DNA for the CDR3 is TGTGCCAGCAGCTTAACAGGGGCGGGCACTGAAGCTTTCTTT. Translation: CASSLTGAGTEAFF. The chain recombines TRBV7-3 with TRBJ1-1; D might be TRBD1 (5 bases). This CDR3 has 14 amino acids. V gave up 0 bases and J gave up 4 bases, with 9 bases separating them. The V gene's germline CDR1 is SGHTA and CDR2 FQGTGA.

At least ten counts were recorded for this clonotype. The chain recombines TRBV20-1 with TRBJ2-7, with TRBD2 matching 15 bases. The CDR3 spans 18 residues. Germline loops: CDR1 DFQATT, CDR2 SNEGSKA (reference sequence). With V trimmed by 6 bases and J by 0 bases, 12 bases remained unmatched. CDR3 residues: CSARRTSGGAGTSYEQYF. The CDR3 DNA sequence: TGCAGTGCGAGAAGGACTAGCGGGGGGGCCGGGACCTCCTACGAGCAGTACTTC.

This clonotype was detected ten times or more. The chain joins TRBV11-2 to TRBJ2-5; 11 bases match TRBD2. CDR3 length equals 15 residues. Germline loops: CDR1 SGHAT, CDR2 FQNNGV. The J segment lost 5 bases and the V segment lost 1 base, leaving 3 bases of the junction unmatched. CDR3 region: CASSLARLAGETQYF. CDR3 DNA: TGTGCCAGCAGCTTAGCCCGACTAGCGGGGGAGACCCAGTACTTC.

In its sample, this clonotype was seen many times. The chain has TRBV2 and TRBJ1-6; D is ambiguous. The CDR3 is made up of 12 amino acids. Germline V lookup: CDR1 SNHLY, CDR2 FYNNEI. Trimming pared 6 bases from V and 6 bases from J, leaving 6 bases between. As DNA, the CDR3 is TGTGCCAGCAGCAACGTTAATTCACCCCTCCACTTT. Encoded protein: CASSNVNSPLHF.

CDR3 amino acids: CASSVDGTGFNYGYTF. CDR3 nucleotide sequence: TGTGCCAGCAGCGTAGACGGGACAGGGTTTAACTATGGCTACACCTTC. This chain links TRBV9 with TRBJ1-2; 9 nucleotides align to TRBD1. The CDR3 totals 16 residues. Per germline, CDR1 SGDLS and CDR2 YYNGEE. Trimming cost V 0 bases and J 1 base; bases outside gene matches: 4.

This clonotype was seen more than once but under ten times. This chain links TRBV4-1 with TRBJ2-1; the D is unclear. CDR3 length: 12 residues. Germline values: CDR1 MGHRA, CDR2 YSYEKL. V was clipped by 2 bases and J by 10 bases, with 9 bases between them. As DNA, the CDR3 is TGCGCCAGCAGCCAAAATGGACGGGAGCAGTTCTTC. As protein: CASSQNGREQFF.

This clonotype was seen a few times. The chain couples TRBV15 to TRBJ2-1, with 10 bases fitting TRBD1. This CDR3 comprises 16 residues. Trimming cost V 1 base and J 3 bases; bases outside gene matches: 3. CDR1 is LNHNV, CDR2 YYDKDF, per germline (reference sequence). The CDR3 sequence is CATSRGGQGIYNEQFF. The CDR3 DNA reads TGTGCCACCAGCAGAGGGGGACAGGGGATCTACAATGAGCAGTTCTTC.

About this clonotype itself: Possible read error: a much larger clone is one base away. CDR3 in amino acids: CARGISSPAYEQYF. For the CDR3, the DNA is TGCGCCAGGGGTATCTCTAGTCCGGCCTACGAGCAGTACTTC. The rearrangement joins TRBV5-1 to TRBJ2-7; the D is unclear. V lost 8 bases, J lost 2 bases, and 17 bases lay in between. This CDR3 has 14 amino acids. Germline lookup yields CDR1 SGHRS and CDR2 YFSETQ.

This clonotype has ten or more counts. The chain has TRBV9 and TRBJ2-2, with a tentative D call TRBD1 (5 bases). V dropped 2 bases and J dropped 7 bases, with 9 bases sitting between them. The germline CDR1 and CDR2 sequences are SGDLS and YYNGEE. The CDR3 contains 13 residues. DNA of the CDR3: TGTGCCAGCAGCGTTACCAGGGACGGGGAGCTGTTTTTT. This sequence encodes CASSVTRDGELFF. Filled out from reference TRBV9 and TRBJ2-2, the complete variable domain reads DSGVTQTPKHLITATGQRVTLRCSPRSGDLSVYWYQQSLDQGLQFLIQYYNGEERAKGNILERFSAQQFPDLHSELNLSSLELGDSALYFCASSVTRDGELFFGEGSRLTVL.

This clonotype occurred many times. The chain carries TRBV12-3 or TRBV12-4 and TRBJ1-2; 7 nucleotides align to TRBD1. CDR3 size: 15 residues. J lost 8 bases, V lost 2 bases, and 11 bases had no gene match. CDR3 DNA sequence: TGTGCCAGCAGTTTACTAGGGGGCACCCCTCGCGGCTACACCTTC. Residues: CASSLLGGTPRGYTF.

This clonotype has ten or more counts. The CDR3 loop reads CASSLAGTDNEQFF. The CDR3 DNA reads as TGTGCCAGCAGCTTAGCCGGGACTGATAATGAGCAGTTCTTC. The genes are TRBV7-9 and TRBJ2-1, with D tentatively TRBD2 (6 bases). Germline CDR1 reads SEHNR; CDR2 reads FQNEAQ (reference sequence). This CDR3 comprises 14 residues. With 0 bases removed from V and 7 bases from J, the gap between germline ends came to 10 bases.

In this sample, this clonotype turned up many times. The CDR3, as DNA: TGTGCCAGCAGCTTTCTTAATCAGCCCCAGCATTTT. Protein sequence: CASSFLNQPQHF. The gene calls are TRBV5-6 and TRBJ1-5; D is unresolved. Germline CDR1 and CDR2: SGHDT and YYEEEE. The V end lost 2 bases, the J end lost 4 bases, and 4 bases lay between the germline ends. The CDR3 spans 12 residues.

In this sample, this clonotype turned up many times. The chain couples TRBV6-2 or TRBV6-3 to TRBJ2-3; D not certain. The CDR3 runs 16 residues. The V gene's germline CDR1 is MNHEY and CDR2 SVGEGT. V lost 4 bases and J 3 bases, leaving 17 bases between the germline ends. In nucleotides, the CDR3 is TGTGCCAGCAGTTCCACAGTAGCAGCACTAACAGATACGCAGTATTTT. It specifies CASSSTVAALTDTQYF.